The source of this TCR beta chain is a study of T cell responses to AZD1222 COVID-19 vaccine. Sequencing used immunoSEQ multiplex PCR; TCRdb keeps in-frame clones, though not all of them. Here the sample spans 90,000 to 150,000 clones, 70% to 90% being singletons. Only one count was recorded for this clone. The antigen is undetermined. Trimming cost V 4 bases and J 4 bases, with 6 bases left between them. The CDR3 covers 11 residues. Germline lookup yields CDR1 DFQATT and CDR2 SNEGSKA (reference sequence). Study results and limitations: Samples come after the peak T cell response, not at day 14.

The sample consisted of peripheral blood, taken on day 0 of AZD1222 vaccination. This clonotype was sampled from an adult in good health. This sequence joins TRBV20-1 and TRBJ2-3, with no clear D. In nucleotides, the CDR3 is TGCAGTGCTAAGGTTTCAGATACGCAGTATTTT. Translated, it gives CSAKVSDTQYF.